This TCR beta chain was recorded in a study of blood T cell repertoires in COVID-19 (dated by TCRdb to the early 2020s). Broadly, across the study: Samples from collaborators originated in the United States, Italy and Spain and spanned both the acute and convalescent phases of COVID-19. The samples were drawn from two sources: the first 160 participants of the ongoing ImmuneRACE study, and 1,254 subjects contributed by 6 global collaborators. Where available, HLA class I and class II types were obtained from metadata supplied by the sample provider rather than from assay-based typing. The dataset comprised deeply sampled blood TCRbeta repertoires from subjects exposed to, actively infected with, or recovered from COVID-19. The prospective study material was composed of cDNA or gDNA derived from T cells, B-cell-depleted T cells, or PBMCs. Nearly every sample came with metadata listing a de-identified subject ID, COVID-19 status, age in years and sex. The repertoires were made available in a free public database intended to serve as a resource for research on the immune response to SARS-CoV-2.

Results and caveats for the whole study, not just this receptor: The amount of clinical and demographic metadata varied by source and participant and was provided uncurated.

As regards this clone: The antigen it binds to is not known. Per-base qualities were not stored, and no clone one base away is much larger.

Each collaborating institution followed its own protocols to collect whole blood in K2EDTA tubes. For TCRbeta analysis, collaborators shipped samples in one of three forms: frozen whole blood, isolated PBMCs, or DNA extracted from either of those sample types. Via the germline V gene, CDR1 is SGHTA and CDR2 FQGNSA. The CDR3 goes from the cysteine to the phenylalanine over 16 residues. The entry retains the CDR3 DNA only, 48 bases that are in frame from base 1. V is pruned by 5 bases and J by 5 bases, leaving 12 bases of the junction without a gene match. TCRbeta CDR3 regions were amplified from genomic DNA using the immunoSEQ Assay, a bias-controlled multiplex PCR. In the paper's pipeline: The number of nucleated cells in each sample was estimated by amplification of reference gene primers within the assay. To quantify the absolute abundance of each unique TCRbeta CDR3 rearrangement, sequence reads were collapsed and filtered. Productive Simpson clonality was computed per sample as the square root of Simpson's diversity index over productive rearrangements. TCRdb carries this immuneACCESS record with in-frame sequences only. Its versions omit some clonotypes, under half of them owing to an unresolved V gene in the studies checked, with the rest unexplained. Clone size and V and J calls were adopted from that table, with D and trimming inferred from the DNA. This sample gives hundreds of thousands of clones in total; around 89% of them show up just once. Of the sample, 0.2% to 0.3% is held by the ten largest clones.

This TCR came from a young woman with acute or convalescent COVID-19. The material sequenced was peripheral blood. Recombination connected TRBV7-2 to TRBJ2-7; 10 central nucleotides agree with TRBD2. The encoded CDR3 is CASSHRTSGLQDEQYF. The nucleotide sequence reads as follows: TGTGCCAGCAGCCACCGGACTAGCGGCCTTCAGGACGAGCAGTACTTC.